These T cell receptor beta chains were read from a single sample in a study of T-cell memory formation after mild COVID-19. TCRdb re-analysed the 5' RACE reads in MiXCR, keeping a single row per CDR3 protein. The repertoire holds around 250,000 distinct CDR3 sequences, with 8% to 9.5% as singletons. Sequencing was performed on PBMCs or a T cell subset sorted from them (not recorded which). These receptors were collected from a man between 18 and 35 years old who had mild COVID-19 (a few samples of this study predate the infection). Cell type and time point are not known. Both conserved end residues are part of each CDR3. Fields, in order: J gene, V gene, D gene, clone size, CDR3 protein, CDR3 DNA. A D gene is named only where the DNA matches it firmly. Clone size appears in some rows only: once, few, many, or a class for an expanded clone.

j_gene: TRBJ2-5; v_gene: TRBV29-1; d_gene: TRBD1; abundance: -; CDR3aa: CSGRTGNGEGETQYF; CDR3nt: TGCAGCGGAAGGACAGGGAACGGTGAGGGGGAGACCCAGTACTTC
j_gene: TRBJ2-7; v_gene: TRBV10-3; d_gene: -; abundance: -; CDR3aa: CAISEVDTYEQYF; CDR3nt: TGTGCCATCAGTGAGGTAGACACCTACGAGCAGTACTTC
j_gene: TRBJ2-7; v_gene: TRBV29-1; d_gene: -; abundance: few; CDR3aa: CSVEDEAGSEQYF; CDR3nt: TGCAGCGTTGAAGATGAAGCAGGGTCGGAGCAGTACTTC
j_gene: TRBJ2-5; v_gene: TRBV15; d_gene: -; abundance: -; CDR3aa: CATSRDWGLAETQYF; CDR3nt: TGTGCCACCAGCAGAGATTGGGGACTTGCGGAGACCCAGTACTTC
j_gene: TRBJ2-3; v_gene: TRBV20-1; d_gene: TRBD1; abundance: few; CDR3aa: CSALDRGTDTQYF; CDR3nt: TGCAGTGCCTTGGACAGGGGCACAGATACGCAGTATTTT
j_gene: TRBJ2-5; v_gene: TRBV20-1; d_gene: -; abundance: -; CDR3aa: CSAVKEETQYF; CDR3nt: TGCAGTGCAGTTAAAGAAGAGACCCAGTACTTC
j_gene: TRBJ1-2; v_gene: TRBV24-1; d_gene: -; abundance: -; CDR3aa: CATSDRGSLYGYTF; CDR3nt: TGTGCCACCAGTGATCGGGGCAGCCTTTATGGCTACACCTTC
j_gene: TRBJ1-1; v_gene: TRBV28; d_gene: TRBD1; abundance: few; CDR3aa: CASSTGGAENTEAFF; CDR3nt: TGTGCCAGCAGCACAGGGGGCGCCGAGAACACTGAAGCTTTCTTT
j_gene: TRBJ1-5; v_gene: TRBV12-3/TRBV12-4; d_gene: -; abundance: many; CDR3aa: CASSRDHSNQPQHF; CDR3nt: TGTGCCAGCAGTCGGGACCATAGCAATCAGCCCCAGCATTTT
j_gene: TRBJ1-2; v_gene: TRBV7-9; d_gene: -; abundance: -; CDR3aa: CASSLVAAQYGYTF; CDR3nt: TGTGCCAGCAGCTTAGTCGCTGCACAATATGGCTACACCTTC
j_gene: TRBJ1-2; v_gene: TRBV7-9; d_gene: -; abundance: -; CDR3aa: CASSLALYGKSNYGYTF; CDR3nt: TGTGCCAGCAGCTTAGCGCTATATGGAAAGTCGAACTATGGCTACACCTTC
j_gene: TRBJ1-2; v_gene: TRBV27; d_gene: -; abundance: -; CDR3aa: CASSFSAGPVPYGYTF; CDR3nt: TGTGCCAGCAGTTTCTCGGCGGGGCCTGTTCCCTATGGCTACACCTTC
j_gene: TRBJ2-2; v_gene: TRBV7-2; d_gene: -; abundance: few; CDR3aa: CASSHNPRGYTGELFF; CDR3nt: TGTGCCAGCAGCCACAACCCGCGGGGATACACCGGGGAGCTGTTTTTT
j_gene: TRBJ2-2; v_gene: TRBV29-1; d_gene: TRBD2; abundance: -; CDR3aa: CSVGGQLADSGELFF; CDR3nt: TGCAGCGTTGGAGGTCAACTAGCGGATTCCGGGGAGCTGTTTTTT
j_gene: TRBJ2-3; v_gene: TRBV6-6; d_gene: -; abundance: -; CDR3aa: CASSYSHTQYF; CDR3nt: TGTGCCAGCAGTTACAGCCATACGCAGTATTTT
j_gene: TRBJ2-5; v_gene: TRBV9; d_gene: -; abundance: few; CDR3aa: CASSPRDLETQYF; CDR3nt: TGTGCCAGCAGCCCCCGGGACTTAGAGACCCAGTACTTC
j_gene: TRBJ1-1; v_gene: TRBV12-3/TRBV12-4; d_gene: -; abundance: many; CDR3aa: CASSPSRDTEAFF; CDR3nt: TGTGCCAGCAGCCCTTCGCGGGACACTGAAGCTTTCTTT
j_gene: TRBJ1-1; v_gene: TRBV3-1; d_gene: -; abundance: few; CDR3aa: CASSTGRAPDTEAFF; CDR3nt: TGTGCCAGCAGCACAGGGAGGGCCCCGGACACTGAAGCTTTCTTT
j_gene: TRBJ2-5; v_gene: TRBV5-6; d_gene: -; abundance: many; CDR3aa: CASSLGLWRGETQYF; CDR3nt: TGTGCCAGCAGCTTGGGGCTTTGGAGGGGAGAGACCCAGTACTTC
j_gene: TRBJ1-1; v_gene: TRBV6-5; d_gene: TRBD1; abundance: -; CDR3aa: CASSYSTGQGRTFF; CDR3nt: TGTGCCAGCAGTTACTCGACTGGACAGGGAAGGACTTTCTTT
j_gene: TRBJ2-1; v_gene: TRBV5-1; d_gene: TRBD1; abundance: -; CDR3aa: CASSAPPGQADNEQFF; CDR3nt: TGCGCCAGCAGCGCCCCCCCGGGACAGGCCGACAATGAGCAGTTCTTC
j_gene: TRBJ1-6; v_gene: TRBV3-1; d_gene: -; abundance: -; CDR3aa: CASSPNQGLSPLHF; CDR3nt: TGTGCCAGCAGCCCGAACCAGGGGCTCTCACCCCTCCACTTT
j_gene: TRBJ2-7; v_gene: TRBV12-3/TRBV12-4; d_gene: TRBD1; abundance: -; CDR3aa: CASARDRGYYEQYF; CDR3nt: TGTGCCAGCGCCCGCGACAGGGGATACTACGAGCAGTACTTC
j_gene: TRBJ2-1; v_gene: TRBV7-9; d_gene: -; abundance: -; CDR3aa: CASSSIPVYNEQFF; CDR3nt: TGTGCCAGCAGCTCGATCCCCGTTTACAATGAGCAGTTCTTC
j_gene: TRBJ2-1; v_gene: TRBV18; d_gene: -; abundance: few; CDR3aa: CASSPPRVADNEQFF; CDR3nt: TGTGCCAGCTCACCACCTAGGGTAGCGGACAATGAGCAGTTCTTC
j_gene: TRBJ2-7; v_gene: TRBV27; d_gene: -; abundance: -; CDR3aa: CASSLQGPSHEQYF; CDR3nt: TGTGCCAGCAGTTTACAGGGCCCGAGCCACGAGCAGTACTTC
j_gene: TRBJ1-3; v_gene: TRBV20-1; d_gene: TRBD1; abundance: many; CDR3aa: CSARDREYGNTIYF; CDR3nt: TGCAGTGCTAGGGACAGGGAGTATGGAAACACCATATATTTT
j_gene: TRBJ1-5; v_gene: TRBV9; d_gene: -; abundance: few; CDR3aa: CASSPGGRRDQPQHF; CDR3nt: TGTGCCAGCAGCCCCGGAGGACGGAGGGATCAGCCCCAGCATTTT
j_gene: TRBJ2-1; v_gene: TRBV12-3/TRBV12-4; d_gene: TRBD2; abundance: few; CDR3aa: CASSPSTSGGTSSYNEQFF; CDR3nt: TGTGCCAGCAGTCCCTCGACTAGCGGGGGGACCAGCTCCTACAATGAGCAGTTCTTC
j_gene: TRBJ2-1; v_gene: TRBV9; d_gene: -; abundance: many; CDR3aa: CASSSEGGYEQFF; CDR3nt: TGTGCCAGCAGCTCAGAGGGGGGGTATGAGCAGTTCTTC
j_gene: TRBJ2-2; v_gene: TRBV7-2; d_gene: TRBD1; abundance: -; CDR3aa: CASSLFPGQGYTGELFF; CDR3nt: TGTGCCAGCAGCTTATTCCCGGGACAGGGATACACCGGGGAGCTGTTTTTT
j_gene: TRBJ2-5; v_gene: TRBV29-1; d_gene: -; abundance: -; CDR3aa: CSALDSQETQYF; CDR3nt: TGCAGCGCACTAGACTCCCAAGAGACCCAGTACTTC
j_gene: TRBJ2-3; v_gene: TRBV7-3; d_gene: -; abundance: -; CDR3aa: CASSLGSSNTQYF; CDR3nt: TGTGCCAGCAGCTTAGGGTCCAGCAATACGCAGTATTTT
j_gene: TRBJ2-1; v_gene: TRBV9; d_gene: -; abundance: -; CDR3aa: CASSGGAGGSAYEQFF; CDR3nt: TGTGCCAGCAGCGGGGGGGCTGGCGGCTCGGCCTATGAGCAGTTCTTC
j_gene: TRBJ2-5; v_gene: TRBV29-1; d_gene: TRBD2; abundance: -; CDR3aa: CSVEIAGLQETQYF; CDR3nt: TGCAGCGTTGAAATAGCGGGGTTACAAGAGACCCAGTACTTC
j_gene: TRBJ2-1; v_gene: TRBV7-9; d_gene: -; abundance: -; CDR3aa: CASSLDYAHNEQFF; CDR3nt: TGTGCCAGCAGCTTAGACTACGCGCACAATGAGCAGTTCTTC
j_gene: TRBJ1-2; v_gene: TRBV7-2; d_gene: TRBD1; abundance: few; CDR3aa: CASSLDSQGWIDGYTF; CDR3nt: TGTGCCAGCAGCTTAGACTCACAGGGGTGGATCGATGGCTACACCTTC
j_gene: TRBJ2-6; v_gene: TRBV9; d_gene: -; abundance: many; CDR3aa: CASSVQGSGANVLTF; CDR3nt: TGTGCCAGCAGCGTACAGGGCTCTGGGGCCAACGTCCTGACTTTC
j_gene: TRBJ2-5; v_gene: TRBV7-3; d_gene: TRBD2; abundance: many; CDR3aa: CASSPGGDQETQYF; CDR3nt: TGTGCCAGCAGCCCCGGGGGGGACCAAGAGACCCAGTACTTC
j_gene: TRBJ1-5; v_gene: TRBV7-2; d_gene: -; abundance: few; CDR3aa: CASSLGPGRYSNQPQHF; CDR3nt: TGTGCCAGCAGCTTAGGACCAGGGAGGTATAGCAATCAGCCCCAGCATTTT
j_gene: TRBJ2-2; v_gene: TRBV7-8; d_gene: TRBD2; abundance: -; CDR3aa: CASRQLAGGTSTGELFF; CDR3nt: TGTGCCAGCCGACAACTAGCGGGGGGAACGAGCACCGGGGAGCTGTTTTTT
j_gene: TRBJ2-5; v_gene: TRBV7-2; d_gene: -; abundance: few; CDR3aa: CASSSRGQQETQYF; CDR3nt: TGTGCCAGCAGCTCGCGGGGACAGCAAGAGACCCAGTACTTC
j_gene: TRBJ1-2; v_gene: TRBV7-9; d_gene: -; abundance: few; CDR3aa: CASSPIGPGALGYTF; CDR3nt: TGTGCCAGCAGCCCGATCGGCCCAGGGGCGCTAGGCTACACCTTC
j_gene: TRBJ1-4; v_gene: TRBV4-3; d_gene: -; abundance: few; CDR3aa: CASSHQPLWGATNEKLFF; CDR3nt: TGCGCCAGCAGCCACCAACCCCTGTGGGGCGCAACTAATGAAAAACTGTTTTTT
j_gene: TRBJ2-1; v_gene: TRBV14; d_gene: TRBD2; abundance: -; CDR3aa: CASSIPRTSGGYNEQFF; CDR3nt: TGTGCCAGCAGCATACCCCGGACTAGCGGGGGATACAATGAGCAGTTCTTC
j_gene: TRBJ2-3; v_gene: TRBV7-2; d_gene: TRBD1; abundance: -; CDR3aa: CASSKGQGGTDTQYF; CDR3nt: TGTGCCAGCAGCAAAGGACAGGGGGGCACAGATACGCAGTATTTT
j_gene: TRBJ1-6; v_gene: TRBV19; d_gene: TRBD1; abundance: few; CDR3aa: CASSRERTGTGPNSPLHF; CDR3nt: TGTGCCAGTAGTCGCGAACGCACCGGGACAGGGCCTAATTCACCCCTCCACTTT
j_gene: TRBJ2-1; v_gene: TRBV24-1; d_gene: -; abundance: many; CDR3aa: CATSDTRSGNEQFF; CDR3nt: TGTGCCACCAGTGATACCAGGTCGGGCAATGAGCAGTTCTTC
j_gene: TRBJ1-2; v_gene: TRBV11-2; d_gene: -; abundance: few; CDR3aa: CASSSRGGDPYGYTF; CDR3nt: TGTGCCAGCAGCTCCCGGGGCGGGGACCCCTATGGCTACACCTTC
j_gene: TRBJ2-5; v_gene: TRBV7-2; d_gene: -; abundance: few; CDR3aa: CASSLRGRQTQYF; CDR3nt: TGTGCCAGCAGCCTGAGGGGGAGGCAGACCCAGTACTTC
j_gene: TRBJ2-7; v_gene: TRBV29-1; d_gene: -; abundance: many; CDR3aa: CSVEEDGFSYEQYF; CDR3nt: TGCAGCGTTGAAGAGGACGGATTCTCCTACGAGCAGTACTTC
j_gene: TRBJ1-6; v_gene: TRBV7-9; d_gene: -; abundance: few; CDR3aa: CASSSARRYNSPLHF; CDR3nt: TGTGCCAGCAGCTCCGCTAGACGGTATAATTCACCCCTCCACTTT
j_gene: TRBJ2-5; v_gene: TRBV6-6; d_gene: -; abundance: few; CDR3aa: CASSYSRQGQETQYF; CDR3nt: TGTGCCAGCAGTTACTCGCGCCAGGGGCAAGAGACCCAGTACTTC
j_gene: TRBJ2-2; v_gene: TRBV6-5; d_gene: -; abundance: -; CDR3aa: CASSYSSGFTGELFF; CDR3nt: TGTGCCAGCAGTTACTCGTCAGGGTTCACCGGGGAGCTGTTTTTT